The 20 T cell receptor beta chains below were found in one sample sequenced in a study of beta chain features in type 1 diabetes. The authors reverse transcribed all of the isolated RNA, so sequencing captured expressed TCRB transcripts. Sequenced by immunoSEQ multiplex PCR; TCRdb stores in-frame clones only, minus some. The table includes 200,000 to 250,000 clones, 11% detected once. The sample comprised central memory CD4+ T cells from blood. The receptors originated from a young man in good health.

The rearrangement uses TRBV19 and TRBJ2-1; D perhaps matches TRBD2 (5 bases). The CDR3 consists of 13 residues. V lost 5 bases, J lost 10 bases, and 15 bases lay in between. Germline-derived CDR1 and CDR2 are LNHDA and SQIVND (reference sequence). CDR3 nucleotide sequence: TGTGCCAGTAGTCCCTTGAGGGTTCGAGAGCAGTTCTTC. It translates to CASSPLRVREQFF.

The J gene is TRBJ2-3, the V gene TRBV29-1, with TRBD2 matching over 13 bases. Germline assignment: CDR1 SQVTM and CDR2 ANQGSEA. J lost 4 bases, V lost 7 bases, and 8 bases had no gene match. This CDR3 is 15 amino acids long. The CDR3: CSGIGTSGTPDTQYF. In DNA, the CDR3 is TGCAGCGGGATAGGGACTAGCGGGACCCCAGATACGCAGTATTTT.

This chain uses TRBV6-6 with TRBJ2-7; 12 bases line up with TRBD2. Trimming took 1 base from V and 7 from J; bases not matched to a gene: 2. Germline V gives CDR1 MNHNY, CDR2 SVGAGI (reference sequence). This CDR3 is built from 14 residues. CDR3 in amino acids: CASSYFGLAGEQYF. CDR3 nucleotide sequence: TGTGCCAGCAGTTACTTCGGACTAGCGGGAGAGCAGTACTTC.

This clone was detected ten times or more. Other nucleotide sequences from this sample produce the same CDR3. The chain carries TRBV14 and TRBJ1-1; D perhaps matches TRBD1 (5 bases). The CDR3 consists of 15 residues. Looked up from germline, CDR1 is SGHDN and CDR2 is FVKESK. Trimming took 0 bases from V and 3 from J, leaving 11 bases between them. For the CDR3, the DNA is TGTGCCAGCAGCCAAGATCAGGGAGAGTACACTGAAGCTTTCTTT. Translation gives CASSQDQGEYTEAFF.

The CDR3 nucleotides are TGTGCCAGCAGCGTAACGGATCCGGGTACCGGGGAGCTGTTTTTT. Its protein product is CASSVTDPGTGELFF. This chain joins TRBV9 and TRBJ2-2; unclear D gene. The CDR3 is 15 residues long. The ends were cut back, 1 base at V and 5 bases at J, with 12 bases in the middle. Germline CDR1 is SGDLS and CDR2 is YYNGEE.

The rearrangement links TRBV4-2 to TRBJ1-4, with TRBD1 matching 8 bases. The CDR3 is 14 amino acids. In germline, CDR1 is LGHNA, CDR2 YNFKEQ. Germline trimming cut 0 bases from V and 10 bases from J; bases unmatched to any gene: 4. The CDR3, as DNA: TGTGCCAGCAGCCAAGAAGGACAGGGCGTAAAACTGTTTTTT. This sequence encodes CASSQEGQGVKLFF.

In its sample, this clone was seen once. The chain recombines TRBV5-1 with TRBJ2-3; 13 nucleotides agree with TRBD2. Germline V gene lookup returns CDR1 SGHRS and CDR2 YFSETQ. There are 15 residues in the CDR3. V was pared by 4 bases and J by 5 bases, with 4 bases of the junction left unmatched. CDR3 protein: CASSRGLAGEDTQYF. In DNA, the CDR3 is TGCGCCAGCAGCAGAGGACTAGCGGGAGAAGATACGCAGTATTTT.

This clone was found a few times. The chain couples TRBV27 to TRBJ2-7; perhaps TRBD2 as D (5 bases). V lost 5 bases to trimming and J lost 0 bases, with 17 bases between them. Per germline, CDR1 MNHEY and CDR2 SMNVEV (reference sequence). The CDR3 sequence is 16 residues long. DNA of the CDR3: TGTGCCAGCAGTGCGTCGGGGAGAACATACTCCTACGAGCAGTACTTC. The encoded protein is CASSASGRTYSYEQYF.

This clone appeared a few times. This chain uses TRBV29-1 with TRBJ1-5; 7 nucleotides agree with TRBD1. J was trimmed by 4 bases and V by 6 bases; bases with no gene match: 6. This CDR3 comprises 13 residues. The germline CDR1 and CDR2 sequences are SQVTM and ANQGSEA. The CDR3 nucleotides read TGCAGCGTGGGGACAGATAGAAATCAGCCCCAGCATTTT. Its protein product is CSVGTDRNQPQHF.

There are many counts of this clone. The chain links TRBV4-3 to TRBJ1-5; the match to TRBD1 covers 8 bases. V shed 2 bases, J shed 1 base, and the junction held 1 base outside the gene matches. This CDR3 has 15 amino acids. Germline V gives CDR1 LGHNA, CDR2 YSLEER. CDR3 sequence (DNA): TGCGCCAGCAGCCAACAGGGGGCAAGCAATCAGCCCCAGCATTTT. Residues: CASSQQGASNQPQHF.

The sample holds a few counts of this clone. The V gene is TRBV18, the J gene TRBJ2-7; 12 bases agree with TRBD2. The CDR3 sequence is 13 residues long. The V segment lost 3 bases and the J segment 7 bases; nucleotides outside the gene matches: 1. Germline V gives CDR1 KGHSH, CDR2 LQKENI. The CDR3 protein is CASSPGLAGEQYF. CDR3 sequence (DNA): TGTGCCAGCTCACCGGGACTAGCGGGTGAGCAGTACTTC.

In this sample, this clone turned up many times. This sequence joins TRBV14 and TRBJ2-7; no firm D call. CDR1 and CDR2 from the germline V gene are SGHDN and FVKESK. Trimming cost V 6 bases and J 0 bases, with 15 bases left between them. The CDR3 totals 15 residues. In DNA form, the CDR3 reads TGTGCCAGCAGGATTGGACCAGTCAGCTCCTACGAGCAGTACTTC. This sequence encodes CASRIGPVSSYEQYF. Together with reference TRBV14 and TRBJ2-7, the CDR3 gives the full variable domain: EAGVTQFPSHSVIEKGQTVTLRCDPISGHDNLYWYRRVMGKEIKFLLHFVKESKQDESGMPNNRFLAERTGGTYSTLKVQPAELEDSGVYFCASRIGPVSSYEQYFGPGTRLTVT.

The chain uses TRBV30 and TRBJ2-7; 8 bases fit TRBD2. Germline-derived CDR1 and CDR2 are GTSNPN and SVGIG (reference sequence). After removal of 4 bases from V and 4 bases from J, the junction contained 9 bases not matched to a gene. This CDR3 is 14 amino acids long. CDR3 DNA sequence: TGTGCCTGGAAAGGGAGCGGGAGCATTTACGAGCAGTACTTC. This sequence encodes CAWKGSGSIYEQYF.

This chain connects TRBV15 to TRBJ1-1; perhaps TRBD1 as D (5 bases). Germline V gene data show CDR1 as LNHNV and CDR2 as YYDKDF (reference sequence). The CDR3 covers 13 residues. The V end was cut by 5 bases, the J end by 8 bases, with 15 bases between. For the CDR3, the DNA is TGTGCCACCAGCGCCAGACAGTTTTCGGAAGCTTTCTTT. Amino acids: CATSARQFSEAFF.

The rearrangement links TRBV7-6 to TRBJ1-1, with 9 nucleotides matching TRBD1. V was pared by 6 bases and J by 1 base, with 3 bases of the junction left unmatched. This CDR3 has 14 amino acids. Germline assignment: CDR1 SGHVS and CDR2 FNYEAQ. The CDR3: CASSLDRGNTEAFF. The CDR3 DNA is TGTGCCAGCAGTTTGGACAGGGGGAACACTGAAGCTTTCTTT.

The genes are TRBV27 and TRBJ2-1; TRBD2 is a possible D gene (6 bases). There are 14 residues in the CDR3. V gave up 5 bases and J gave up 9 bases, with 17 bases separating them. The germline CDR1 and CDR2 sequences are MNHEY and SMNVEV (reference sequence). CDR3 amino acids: CASSAGNVRGEQFF. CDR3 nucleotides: TGTGCCAGCAGTGCGGGAAACGTTCGAGGTGAGCAGTTCTTC.

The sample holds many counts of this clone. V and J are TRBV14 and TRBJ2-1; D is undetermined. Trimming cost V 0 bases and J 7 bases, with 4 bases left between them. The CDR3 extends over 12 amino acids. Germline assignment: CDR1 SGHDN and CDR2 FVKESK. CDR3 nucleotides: TGTGCCAGCAGCCAAGATGGGAATGAGCAGTTCTTC. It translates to CASSQDGNEQFF. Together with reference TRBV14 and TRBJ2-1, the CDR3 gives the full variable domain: EAGVTQFPSHSVIEKGQTVTLRCDPISGHDNLYWYRRVMGKEIKFLLHFVKESKQDESGMPNNRFLAERTGGTYSTLKVQPAELEDSGVYFCASSQDGNEQFFGPGTRLTVL.

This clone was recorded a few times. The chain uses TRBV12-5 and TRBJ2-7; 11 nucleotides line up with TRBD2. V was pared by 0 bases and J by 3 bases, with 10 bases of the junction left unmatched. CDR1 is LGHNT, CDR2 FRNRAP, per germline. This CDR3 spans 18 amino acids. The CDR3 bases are TGTGCTAGTGGTTTGGTAACGGGGGCGGGACTAGCGGACTACGAGCAGTACTTC. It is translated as CASGLVTGAGLADYEQYF.

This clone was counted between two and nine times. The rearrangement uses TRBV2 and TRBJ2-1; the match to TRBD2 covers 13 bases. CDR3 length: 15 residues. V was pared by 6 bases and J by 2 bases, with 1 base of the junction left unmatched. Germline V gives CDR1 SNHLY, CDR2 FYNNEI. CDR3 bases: TGTGCCAGCAGGGGACTAGCGGGAACCTACAATGAGCAGTTCTTC. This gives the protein CASRGLAGTYNEQFF.

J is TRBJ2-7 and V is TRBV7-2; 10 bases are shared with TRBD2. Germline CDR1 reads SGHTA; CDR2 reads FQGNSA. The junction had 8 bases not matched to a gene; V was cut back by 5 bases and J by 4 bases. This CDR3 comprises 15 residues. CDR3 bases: TGTGCCAGCAGCCCACGGCGGACTAGCGGTTACGAGCAGTACTTC. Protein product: CASSPRRTSGYEQYF.